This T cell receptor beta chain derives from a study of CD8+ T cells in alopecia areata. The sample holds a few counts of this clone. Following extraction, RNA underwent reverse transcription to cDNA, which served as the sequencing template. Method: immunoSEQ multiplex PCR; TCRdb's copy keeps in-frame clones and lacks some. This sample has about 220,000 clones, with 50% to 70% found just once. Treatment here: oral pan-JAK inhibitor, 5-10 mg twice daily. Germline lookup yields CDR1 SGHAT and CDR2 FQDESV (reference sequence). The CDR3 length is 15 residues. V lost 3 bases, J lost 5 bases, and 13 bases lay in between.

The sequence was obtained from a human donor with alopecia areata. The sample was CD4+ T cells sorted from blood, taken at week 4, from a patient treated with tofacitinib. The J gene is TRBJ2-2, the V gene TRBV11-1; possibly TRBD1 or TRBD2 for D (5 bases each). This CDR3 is CASSLIQGGTGELFF. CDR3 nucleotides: TGTGCCAGCAGCTTGATCCAGGGCGGGACCGGGGAGCTGTTTTTT.